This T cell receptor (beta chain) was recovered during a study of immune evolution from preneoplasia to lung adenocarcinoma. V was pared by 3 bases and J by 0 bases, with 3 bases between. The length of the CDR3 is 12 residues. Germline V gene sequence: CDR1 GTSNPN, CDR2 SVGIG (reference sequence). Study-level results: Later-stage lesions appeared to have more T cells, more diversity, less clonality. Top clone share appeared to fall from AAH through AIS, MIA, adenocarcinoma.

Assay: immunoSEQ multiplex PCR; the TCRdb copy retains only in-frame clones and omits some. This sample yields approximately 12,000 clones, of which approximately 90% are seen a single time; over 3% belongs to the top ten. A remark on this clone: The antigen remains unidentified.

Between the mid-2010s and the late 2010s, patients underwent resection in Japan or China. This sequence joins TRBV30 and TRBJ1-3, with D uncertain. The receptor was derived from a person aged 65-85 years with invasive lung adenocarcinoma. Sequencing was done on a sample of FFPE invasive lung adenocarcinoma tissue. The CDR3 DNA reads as TGTGCCTGGAGCGGCTCTGGAAACACCATATATTTT. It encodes CAWSGSGNTIYF.